This T cell receptor (beta chain) was identified during a study of breast tumors, draining lymph nodes, adjacent tissues listed by TCRdb under 2016. In terms of the full investigation: The study compared TCR beta repertoires across tumor, adjacent nontumor tissue and axillary lymph nodes from breast cancer patients. The study aimed to assess the relationships and possible T-cell exchange between tumor, surrounding tissue and draining lymph node repertoires in human breast cancer.

Beyond this particular receptor, the publication reports: Tumor T-cell repertoires showed less diversity than lymph node repertoires and more diversity than nontumor tissue repertoires, and tumor T-cell repertoires showed preferential V and J gene usage. The data were considered consistent with most tumor T cells being derived from the lymph node and subsequently expanding within tumor tissue. The study presented the conclusion that tumor T cells originate in lymph nodes as consistent with a hypothesis, not as something directly demonstrated. In luminal-like breast cancer, tumor and nontumor tissue repertoires resembled each other significantly more than in basal-like breast cancer.

About this clonotype itself: No antigen is known for it. At one of its ends the junction is not consistent with the germline gene, which may arise from a read error.

The axillary draining lymph nodes of breast cancer patients were the source of the lymph node samples. The CDR3 goes from the cysteine to the phenylalanine over 15 residues. Solely the CDR3 DNA is kept, with 45 bases framed from the first base. From the germline V gene, CDR1 is SGHNT and CDR2 is YENEEA. TCRdb names Illumina HiSeq 2000 as the instrument used. Multiplex PCR amplification was used to build the TCR beta chain libraries. The amplified TCR beta chain products were analyzed by high-throughput sequencing. The public sequencing data were trimmed at Q25 with fastp and processed into clonotypes with MiXCR by TCRdb, which kept only in-frame beta chains. A single entry per CDR3 protein holds the most common genes and DNA from its merged rows. A total of about 180,000 distinct CDR3 sequences appear in this sample, around a third of them only once. The ten most abundant clones make up roughly 4.5% of the sample.

This chain is built from TRBV11-3 and TRBJ1-6, with the D gene not confidently named. The sample comprised axillary lymph node tissue. The receptor was isolated from a female donor with breast cancer. Some clones in this sample may be carry-over from other donors' samples. The base sequence is TGTGCCGGCAGCTTAGTTAACTCCGCTAATTCACCCCTCCACTTT. Its protein product is CAGSLVNSANSPLHF.